The table lists the clone carrying this T cell receptor (beta chain) with many counts. As yet, its antigen is unknown. Per germline, CDR1 SEHNR and CDR2 FQNEAQ (reference sequence). V lost 5 bases and J lost 0; bases outside the gene matches: 5. The CDR3 is 15 residues long. Both iRepertoire HTBI primers and Arm-PCR of CDR3 regions were used to build the TCR beta libraries. TCRdb reprocessed the multiplex PCR reads with MiXCR, giving one entry per CDR3 protein. The repertoire has around 320,000 distinct CDR3 sequences, approximately 15% of them found once; the top ten carry less than 35%. Time point denoted: newly diagnosed GD, antithyroid drugs for less than 3 months. Following extraction of RNA from PBMCs, that RNA was used to make the TCR library. The record originates from a study of regulatory T cells in long-lasting Graves disease. Study outcomes and limitations: Persistent disease exhibited a predilection for TRBV28, TRBJ1-2 and TRBJ2-5.

This sample was shared with a second study, whose subject was T cells in Graves' hyperthyroidism and ophthalmopathy. Turning to that study: Ophthalmopathy and stable hyperthyroidism were separated by a 13 V-J model.

The TCR comes from a man aged 40-55 years with Graves disease. This chain links TRBV7-9 with TRBJ2-3, with 7 bases matching TRBD2. The sequenced sample was peripheral blood mononuclear cells (PBMCs), obtained at new diagnosis, from a patient treated with antithyroid drugs. The chain's CDR3 is CASSLQAGSTDTQYF. CDR3 bases: TGTGCCAGCAGCCTGCAAGCGGGGAGCACAGATACGCAGTATTTT.